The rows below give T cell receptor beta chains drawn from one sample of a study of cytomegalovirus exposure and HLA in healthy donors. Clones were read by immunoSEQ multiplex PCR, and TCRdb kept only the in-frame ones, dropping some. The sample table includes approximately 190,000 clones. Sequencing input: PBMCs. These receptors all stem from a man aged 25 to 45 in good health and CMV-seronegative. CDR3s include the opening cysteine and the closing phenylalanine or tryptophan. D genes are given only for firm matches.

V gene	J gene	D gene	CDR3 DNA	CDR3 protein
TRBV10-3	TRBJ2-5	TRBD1	TGTGCCATCGGGACAGAACAGCAAGAGACCCAGTACTTC	CAIGTEQQETQYF
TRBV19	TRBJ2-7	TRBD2	TGTGCCAGTATGATGCGGGGGGGATCCCTATCCCTTTCGGAGCAGTACTTC	CASMMRGGSLSLSEQYF
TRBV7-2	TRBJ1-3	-	TGTGCCAGCAGATTCGGCGGGGGCTGGAACACCATATATTTT	CASRFGGGWNTIYF
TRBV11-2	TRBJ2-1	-	TGTGCCAGCAGCGGAAATTCGGGACTTCTGACTTACAATGAGCAGTTCTTC	CASSGNSGLLTYNEQFF
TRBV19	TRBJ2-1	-	TGTGCCAGTCGAACCGGGATACGAAATCCCCATGAGCAGTTCTTC	CASRTGIRNPHEQFF
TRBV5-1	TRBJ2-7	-	TGCGCCAGCAGCTTGGTAGGGGCTCAGTACGAGCAGTACTTC	CASSLVGAQYEQYF
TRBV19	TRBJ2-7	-	TGTGCCAGTAGTATATTCCAGGGAAGCGAGCAGTACTTC	CASSIFQGSEQYF
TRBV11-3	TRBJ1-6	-	TGTGCCAGCAGCTTACGGCACACAGCGCGGGATTATTCACCCCTCCACTTT	CASSLRHTARDYSPLHF
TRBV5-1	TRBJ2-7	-	TGCGCCAGCAGCAACACAGACGAGCAGTACTTC	CASSNTDEQYF
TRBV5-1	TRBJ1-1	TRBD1	TGCGCCAGCAGCTTGGGGCAGGGGGAGATGAACACTGAAGCTTTCTTT	CASSLGQGEMNTEAFF
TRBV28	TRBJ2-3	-	TGTGCCAGCAGCCCCCTCGGAGGGACAGAGGATACGCAGTATTTT	CASSPLGGTEDTQYF
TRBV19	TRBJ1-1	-	TGTGCCAGTACTTCCTTGAGTACGATGATGAACACTGAAGCTTTCTTT	CASTSLSTMMNTEAFF
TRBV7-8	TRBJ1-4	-	TGTGCCAGCAGCTTAGTTAATGAGAGGGGGGGAAAACTGTTTTTT	CASSLVNERGGKLFF
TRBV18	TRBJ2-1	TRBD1	TGTGCCAGCTCCCCGCAGTACCCCGGGACAGGGGGTAGCAATGAGCAGTTCTTC	CASSPQYPGTGGSNEQFF
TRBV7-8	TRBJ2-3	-	TGTGCCAGCAGCTTATTCCCGGCGGCAGATACGCAGTATTTT	CASSLFPAADTQYF
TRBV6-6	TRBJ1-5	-	TGTGCCAGCAGTCGGTCCCCAAGCAATCAGCCCCAGCATTTT	CASSRSPSNQPQHF
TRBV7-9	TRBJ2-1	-	TGTGCCACCCACCCCACAGCAAAAAACAATGAGCAGTTCTTC	CATHPTAKNNEQFF
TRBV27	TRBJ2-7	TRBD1	TGTGCCAGCAGCTTAGGGACAGGGAGATCCAACACCTACGAGCAGTACTTC	CASSLGTGRSNTYEQYF
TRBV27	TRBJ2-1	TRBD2	TGTGCCAGGACTAGCGGGGCAGAGAAGCAGTTCTTC	CARTSGAEKQFF
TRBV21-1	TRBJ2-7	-	TGTGCCAGCAGCAAGGAGGTGGGACAGGGGGTTACCTACGAGCAGTACTTC	CASSKEVGQGVTYEQYF
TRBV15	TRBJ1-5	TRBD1	TGTGCCACCAGCAGGGACAGGGTCCGCAATCAGCCCCAGCATTTT	CATSRDRVRNQPQHF
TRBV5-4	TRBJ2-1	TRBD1	TGTGCCAGCAGCGAAAGGACAGGGTCTCAGGGCTCCTACAATGAGCAGTTCTTC	CASSERTGSQGSYNEQFF